These 20 T cell receptor beta chains came from one sample sequenced in a study of blood T cell repertoires in COVID-19. TCRdb's copy holds only in-frame clones and misses some; the assay was immunoSEQ multiplex PCR. The repertoire holds about 210,000 clones, with approximately 88% as singletons. The sample taken for sequencing was PBMCs or T cells enriched from blood (not recorded which). Receptors were obtained from a man aged 18 to 29 with acute COVID-19.

The V call is TRBV11-2, the J call TRBJ2-1, with 9 bases aligning to TRBD2. The V gene's germline CDR1 is SGHAT and CDR2 FQNNGV. The junction had 10 bases not matched to a gene; V was cut back by 1 base and J by 6 bases. The CDR3 covers 17 residues. CDR3 region: CASSLGLAGVRTNEQFF. As DNA, the CDR3 is TGTGCCAGCAGCTTAGGGTTAGCGGGAGTTAGAACCAATGAGCAGTTCTTC.

The rearrangement joins TRBV10-1 to TRBJ2-2; D gene unclear. The germline CDR1 and CDR2 sequences are WNHNN and SYGVQD (reference sequence). This CDR3 has 15 residues. Trimming cost V 1 base and J 1 base, with 7 bases left between them. The CDR3 here is CASSEWQMNTGELFF. The CDR3 nucleotides are TGCGCCAGCAGTGAGTGGCAGATGAACACCGGGGAGCTGTTTTTT.

Comments on this clone: The same CDR3 is also encoded by other DNA sequences in this sample. The V and J genes are TRBV27 and TRBJ2-1, with D perhaps matching TRBD2 (5 bases). Germline loops: CDR1 MNHEY, CDR2 SMNVEV (reference sequence). V was clipped by 3 bases and J by 6 bases, with 9 bases between them. The CDR3 is 13 residues long. CDR3 sequence: CASSFGRGNEQFF. In DNA form, the CDR3 reads TGTGCCAGCAGTTTCGGTCGGGGCAATGAGCAGTTCTTC.

The J gene is TRBJ2-2, the V gene TRBV11-2; 7 positions match TRBD1. The CDR3 covers 14 residues. The germline gives CDR1 SGHAT, CDR2 FQNNGV. The V gene end was trimmed by 6 bases and the J gene end by 3 bases; junction bases not matched to a gene: 4. The CDR3 DNA reads as TGTGCCAGCAGGGGGGACAGCCACACCGGGGAGCTGTTTTTT. Translated: CASRGDSHTGELFF.

The V gene is TRBV21-1, the J gene TRBJ2-1; the listed D gene, TRBD2, was not tested against the DNA. TRBV21-1 is labeled a pseudogene. The CDR3 length is 15 residues. Here the CDR3 reads CASSSGLGRVREQFF. Here the CDR3 DNA reads TGTGCCAGCAGCAGCGGACTAGGACGGGTGCGAGAGCAGTTCTTC.

The chain is built from TRBV19 and TRBJ1-1; the match to TRBD1 covers 9 bases. The V gene end was trimmed by 9 bases and the J gene end by 8 bases; junction bases not matched to a gene: 4. This CDR3 contains 11 residues. Germline V gives CDR1 LNHDA, CDR2 SQIVND (reference sequence). The CDR3 nucleotides read TGTGCCAGCGTACAGGGGGCGGAAGCTTTCTTT. Protein product: CASVQGAEAFF.

V gene TRBV4-1 combines with J gene TRBJ1-1; TRBD1 might be the D (5 bases). Germline loops: CDR1 MGHRA, CDR2 YSYEKL. The CDR3 runs 15 residues. V lost 1 base, J lost 4 bases, and 13 bases lay in between. Written as DNA, the CDR3 is TGCGCCAGCAGCCAAGGTAGCCAGGGCGGCACTGAAGCTTTCTTT. Translation gives CASSQGSQGGTEAFF.

The genes are TRBV11-2 and TRBJ2-2; 8 bases agree with TRBD1. V trimming: 1 base; J trimming: 2 bases; junction bases outside the gene matches: 6. This CDR3 has 17 residues. Germline V gene sequence: CDR1 SGHAT, CDR2 FQNNGV. The CDR3 region is CASSLGPDRDNTGELFF. The CDR3 nucleotides read TGTGCCAGCAGCTTAGGTCCGGACAGGGATAACACCGGGGAGCTGTTTTTT.

The chain combines TRBV14 with TRBJ2-5; tentative D call: TRBD1 (5 bases). This CDR3 has 15 residues. With 0 bases removed from V and 4 bases from J, the gap between germline ends came to 12 bases. Per germline, CDR1 SGHDN and CDR2 FVKESK. CDR3 sequence: CASSQDISGPETQYF. The CDR3 region has the DNA TGTGCCAGCAGCCAAGATATATCAGGGCCAGAGACCCAGTACTTC. Variable domain in full (rest from reference TRBV14 and TRBJ2-5): EAGVTQFPSHSVIEKGQTVTLRCDPISGHDNLYWYRRVMGKEIKFLLHFVKESKQDESGMPNNRFLAERTGGTYSTLKVQPAELEDSGVYFCASSQDISGPETQYFGPGTRLLVL.

This chain joins TRBV11-1 and TRBJ2-5; D is possibly TRBD2 (6 bases). The CDR3 totals 14 residues. Trimming took off 8 bases at V and 5 bases at J, with 18 bases between the two ends. Germline V gene data show CDR1 as SGHAT and CDR2 as FQDESV (reference sequence). The CDR3 protein is CASRPRELVETQYF. The DNA for the CDR3 is TGTGCCAGCCGTCCCCGGGAGCTCGTGGAGACCCAGTACTTC.

CDR3 in amino acids: CASSPLGRGAYEQYF. DNA for the CDR3: TGCGCCAGCAGTCCCTTAGGGCGGGGTGCCTACGAGCAGTACTTC. The rearrangement links TRBV4-1 to TRBJ2-7, with a weak D call TRBD2 (6 bases). Trimming took 6 bases from V and 2 from J, leaving 17 bases between them. The CDR3 is made up of 15 amino acids. In germline, CDR1 is MGHRA, CDR2 YSYEKL.

The V and J genes are TRBV7-6 and TRBJ2-1; 8 nucleotides match TRBD2. This CDR3 spans 16 amino acids. Germline V lookup: CDR1 SGHVS, CDR2 FNYEAQ. V trimming: 2 bases; J trimming: 3 bases; junction bases outside the gene matches: 6. The CDR3 region is CASSLSGTSDYNEQFF. For the CDR3, the DNA is TGTGCCAGCAGCTTAAGCGGGACTAGTGACTACAATGAGCAGTTCTTC.

This clone appeared a single time. V usage is TRBV7-3 and J usage is TRBJ2-1, with 7 bases fitting TRBD1. The germline V gene encodes CDR1 SGHTA and CDR2 FQGTGA. The trim removed 5 bases at V and 3 bases at J, leaving 4 bases unmatched. The CDR3 length is 14 residues. The CDR3 DNA follows: TGTGCCAGCAGCGCGTCAGGGGGCTACAATGAGCAGTTCTTC. It translates to CASSASGGYNEQFF. Drawing the rest from reference TRBV7-3 and TRBJ2-1, the complete variable domain is GAGVSQTPSNKVTEKGKYVELRCDPISGHTALYWYRQSLGQGPEFLIYFQGTGAADDSGLPNDRFFAVRPEGSVSTLKIQRTERGDSAVYLCASSASGGYNEQFFGPGTRLTVL.

The rearrangement uses TRBV6-5 and TRBJ2-4, with a weak D call TRBD1 (6 bases). CDR3 length equals 15 residues. CDR1 and CDR2 from the germline V gene are MNHEY and SVGAGI. Trimming cost V 5 bases and J 4 bases, with 15 bases left between them. This CDR3 reads CASSPNTRGKNIQYF. DNA for the CDR3: TGTGCCAGCAGTCCCAACACGAGGGGGAAAAACATTCAGTACTTC.

The CDR3 coding sequence is TGTGCCAGCAGCTTGGAGATAGGGGAATATTCCTACGAGCAGTACTTC. Its translation is CASSLEIGEYSYEQYF. This sequence joins TRBV5-8 and TRBJ2-7, with a tentative D call TRBD1 (5 bases). CDR3 length equals 16 residues. Germline V gene data show CDR1 as SGHTS and CDR2 as YDEGEE. The ends were cut back, 0 bases at V and 1 base at J, with 14 bases in the middle.

The chain employs TRBV28 and TRBJ1-5, with 8 nucleotides matching TRBD1. The germline CDR1 and CDR2 sequences are MDHEN and SYDVKM. This CDR3 contains 15 residues. The J segment lost 0 bases and the V segment lost 10 bases, leaving 8 bases of the junction unmatched. The chain's CDR3 is CATTTGEYSNQPQHF. The CDR3 DNA reads as TGTGCCACTACGACAGGGGAATATAGCAATCAGCCCCAGCATTTT.

The CDR3 loop is CASSPGSRDEQFF. The CDR3 DNA follows: TGTGCCAGCAGCCCGGGATCGAGGGATGAGCAGTTCTTC. The V call is TRBV7-3, the J call TRBJ2-1; weak D call: TRBD2 (5 bases). CDR1 and CDR2 from the germline V gene are SGHTA and FQGTGA. V was trimmed by 5 bases and J by 8 bases, leaving 13 bases between them. There are 13 residues in the CDR3.

The rearrangement joins TRBV7-2 to TRBJ2-7; 10 bases map to TRBD2. Germline V gene data show CDR1 as SGHTA and CDR2 as FQGNSA. V lost 3 bases to trimming and J lost 5 bases; unmatched junction nucleotides: 4. The CDR3 runs to 14 residues. The CDR3 DNA reads as TGTGCCAGCAGCTTTGGTCTAGCGGGAGACGAGCAGTACTTC. It is translated as CASSFGLAGDEQYF. Looking up the rest from reference TRBV7-2 and TRBJ2-7 gives the full variable domain: GAGVSQSPSNKVTEKGKDVELRCDPISGHTALYWYRQSLGQGLEFLIYFQGNSAPDKSGLPSDRFSAERTGGSVSTLTIQRTQQEDSAVYLCASSFGLAGDEQYFGPGTRLTVT.

This clone was counted a single time. The chain carries TRBV5-6 and TRBJ1-2; D gene ambiguous. CDR3 size: 12 residues. Germline CDR1 is SGHDT and CDR2 is YYEEEE. The V and J ends lost 0 bases and 8 bases respectively, with 8 bases between them. The CDR3 sequence is CASSLVQNGYTF. The DNA for the CDR3 is TGTGCCAGCAGCTTGGTTCAGAACGGCTACACCTTC.

The J gene is TRBJ2-7, the V gene TRBV30, with 10 bases that match TRBD1. Germline V gene lookup returns CDR1 GTSNPN and CDR2 SVGIG (reference sequence). V dropped 3 bases and J dropped 6; count of bases not matched to a gene: 14. The CDR3 sequence is 16 residues long. The DNA of the CDR3 is TGTGCCTGGAGAGGGACAGGGGACCCGCGGAATTCCGAGCAGTACTTC. It is translated as CAWRGTGDPRNSEQYF.